Sequencing of this T cell receptor (beta chain) was carried out in a study of blood T cell repertoires in COVID-19. Study-wide background: Samples of COVID-19 (acute and convalescent) were obtained from the United States, Italy and Spain.

Looked up from germline, CDR1 is MNHNY and CDR2 is SVGAGI (reference sequence). V was shortened by 6 bases and J by 8 bases, with 10 bases between the two germline ends. This CDR3 contains 12 residues. In the authors' workflow: The assay estimated nucleated cells by amplifying reference gene primers. The protocol was immunoSEQ multiplex PCR, while the TCRdb copy is restricted to in-frame clones and leaves out a portion. The D gene and trimming were derived from the DNA, and the V and J assignments and clone size from that table. The sample records approximately 100,000 clones, roughly 90% being singletons.

Sequenced: peripheral blood. This sequence joins TRBV6-6 and TRBJ2-2; D ambiguous. This receptor was obtained from a human donor in a cohort sampled during active COVID-19. The CDR3 spells CASSHRVGELFF. The CDR3 bases are TGTGCCAGCAGCCATAGAGTTGGGGAGCTGTTTTTT.